These 9 T cell receptor beta chains were sequenced from one sample in a study of vaccination and CD4 T cells after COVID-19. Treatment described: approximately 9-day PBMC culture with coronavirus spike peptide pools or control peptides (ViraFEST assay). These receptors have no known antigen. CD4+ T cells that had been cultured provided DNA sequenced with the Oncomine TCR Beta short-read assay. TCRdb reprocessed the PCR reads via MiXCR and lists one record per CDR3 protein. The sample holds approximately 12,000 distinct CDR3 sequences, more than 30% seen once. The sequenced sample was CD4+ T cells from blood, cultured in vitro, obtained after SARS-CoV-2 vaccination. The source of these receptors is a human donor who had recovered from COVID-19.

This clonotype turned up a few times. CDR3 sequence reads: CAISAGQGIYEQYF. In DNA, the CDR3 is TGTGCCATCAGTGCCGGACAGGGGATTTACGAGCAGTACTTC. The V gene is TRBV10-3, the J gene TRBJ2-7, with 9 bases lining up with TRBD1. The germline gives CDR1 ENHRY, CDR2 SYGVKD. The V segment lost 4 bases and the J segment 4 bases; nucleotides outside the gene matches: 5. The CDR3 runs to 14 residues.

V gene TRBV27 combines with J gene TRBJ2-1; D unresolved. The V gene lost 2 bases and the J gene lost 7 bases, with 6 bases spanning the gap. Per germline, CDR1 MNHEY and CDR2 SMNVEV (reference sequence). The CDR3 is 12 residues long. The CDR3 sequence is CASSLGSNEQFF. CDR3 coding DNA: TGTGCCAGCAGTTTAGGTTCAAATGAGCAGTTCTTC.

V and J are TRBV6-1 and TRBJ2-2; D gene unclear. Trimming left V 10 bases short and J 8 bases short, with 20 bases between. The CDR3 runs 14 residues. Germline CDR1 and CDR2: MNHNS and SASEGT. In DNA form, the CDR3 reads TGTGCCATCCTCTTTGACGGGCCCGGAGGGGAGCTGTTTTTT. This translates into CAILFDGPGGELFF.

This clonotype was found a few times. The rearrangement joins TRBV7-2 to TRBJ1-2; 8 bases align to TRBD1. The CDR3 loop spans 15 amino acids. The germline V gene encodes CDR1 SGHTA and CDR2 FQGNSA. V shed 1 base and J 5 bases; nucleotides not matched to a gene: 6. In DNA form, the CDR3 reads TGTGCCAGCAGCTTAGGATTCACAGGGGGGTATGGCTACACCTTC. Amino acids: CASSLGFTGGYGYTF.

The chain has TRBV19 and TRBJ1-1; D might be TRBD1 (5 bases). V was shortened by 3 bases and J by 11 bases, with 16 bases between the two germline ends. Germline-derived CDR1 and CDR2 are LNHDA and SQIVND (reference sequence). This CDR3 contains 13 residues. This CDR3 is CASSIKIPGGAFF. CDR3 nucleotides: TGTGCCAGTAGTATTAAGATACCGGGGGGGGCTTTCTTT.

CDR3: CASSLQGALNTEAFF. DNA for the CDR3: TGTGCCAGCAGCTTGCAGGGGGCCCTGAACACTGAAGCTTTCTTT. The chain couples TRBV7-2 to TRBJ1-1; the match to TRBD1 covers 8 bases. Germline V CDR1 and CDR2: SGHTA, FQGNSA. J was trimmed by 0 bases and V by 3 bases; bases with no gene match: 3. The CDR3 covers 15 residues.

CDR3 region: CASSWDRNNEQFF. CDR3 DNA: TGCGCCAGCAGCTGGGACAGGAACAATGAGCAGTTCTTC. The V call is TRBV5-1, the J call TRBJ2-1; 8 bases agree with TRBD1. Germline CDR1 and CDR2: SGHRS and YFSETQ. With V trimmed by 3 bases and J by 5 bases, 1 base remained unmatched. The CDR3 has 13 amino acids.

V is TRBV20-1 and J is TRBJ1-5, with D perhaps TRBD1 (5 bases). V was shortened by 3 bases and J by 0 bases, with 30 bases between the two germline ends. Germline V lookup: CDR1 DFQATT, CDR2 SNEGSKA (reference sequence). The CDR3 sequence is 21 residues long. For the CDR3, the DNA is TGCAGTGCTAGGGGGGTGCGGGGGTCCCCCCAAAGGGGTTATAGCAATCAGCCCCAGCATTTT. It translates to CSARGVRGSPQRGYSNQPQHF.

There are a few counts of this clonotype. J is TRBJ1-2 and V is TRBV4-1; D not certain. The CDR3 has 15 residues. The germline gives CDR1 MGHRA, CDR2 YSYEKL. Trimming removed 3 bases from V and 8 bases from J, with 19 bases in between. The CDR3 is CASSHPAAHGVGYTF. Written as DNA, the CDR3 is TGCGCCAGCAGCCACCCTGCGGCGCACGGGGTGGGCTACACCTTC.